The 13 T cell receptor beta chains below were found in one sample sequenced in a study of T cells in Graves' hyperthyroidism and ophthalmopathy (dated by TCRdb to about 2019). Libraries were built with multiplex PCR. Instrument on record: Illumina HiSeq 2000. Amplification of TCR beta CDR3 regions was carried out from RNA transcripts. The first round of RT-PCR for the TCR CDR3 was performed with the HTBI primer set and the Qiagen OneStep RT-PCR kit. TCRdb reran the public reads through fastp at Q25 and MiXCR, keeping productive beta chains. Merged by CDR3 protein, the rows form single entries marked with the most common genes and DNA. Across this sample there are around 700,000 distinct CDR3 sequences, with roughly a third seen only once. More than 25% of the sample lies in the top ten. Sequenced material: blood. Receptors originate from a woman aged 35 to 49 with Graves' hyperthyroidism.

Of note for this clonotype: A read error may be the cause here, since a much bigger clone is one base away. V is TRBV19 and J is TRBJ2-5, with 8 bases aligning to TRBD1. The CDR3 runs 15 residues. CDR1 and CDR2 from the germline V gene are LNHDA and SQIVND (reference sequence). CDR3 DNA: TGTGCCAGTAGTGTCGCTCGGCAGGGGGCCGAGACCCAGTGCTTC. Translated, it gives CASSVARQGAETQCF.

Comments on this clonotype: A much more abundant neighbour one base away suggests this may be a read error. The rearrangement links TRBV11-2 to TRBJ2-2; D ambiguous. The CDR3 is 13 residues long. Germline V gene data show CDR1 as SGHAT and CDR2 as FQNNGV. Deletions cut 5 bases from V and 0 bases from J, with 4 bases between. In DNA, the CDR3 is TGTGCCAGCAGCGACGCGAACACCGGGGAGCTGTTTTTT. Protein product: CASSDANTGELFF.

This clonotype is medium-sized by share. The chain recombines TRBV29-1 with TRBJ2-7; D may be TRBD2 (5 bases). The CDR3 spans 12 residues. In germline, CDR1 is SQVTM, CDR2 ANQGSEA. V was clipped by 3 bases and J by 7 bases, with 13 bases between them. This CDR3 is CSVDDGVDEQYF. The CDR3, as DNA: TGCAGCGTTGACGACGGGGTAGATGAGCAGTACTTC.

The gene calls are TRBV7-9 and TRBJ2-7, with 7 positions matching TRBD2. Germline lookup yields CDR1 SEHNR and CDR2 FQNEAQ (reference sequence). With V trimmed by 4 bases and J by 3 bases, 6 bases remained unmatched. The CDR3 length is 14 residues. The CDR3 reads CASSSRGGNYEQYF. CDR3 bases: TGTGCCAGCAGCTCCCGGGGAGGGAACTACGAGCAGTACTTC. Drawing the rest from reference TRBV7-9 and TRBJ2-7, the complete variable domain is DTGVSQNPRHKITKRGQNVTFRCDPISEHNRLYWYRQTLGQGPEFLTYFQNEAQLEKSRLLSDRFSAERPKGSFSTLEIQRTEQGDSAMYLCASSSRGGNYEQYFGPGTRLTVT.

The chain joins TRBV12-3 or TRBV12-4 to TRBJ1-5, with D possibly TRBD1 on 6 matching bases. The CDR3 has 15 amino acids. With 3 bases removed from V and 4 bases from J, the gap between germline ends came to 13 bases. CDR3 residues: CASSFGNRENQPQHF. As DNA, the CDR3 is TGTGCCAGCAGTTTTGGGAACAGGGAAAATCAGCCCCAGCATTTT.

This clonotype appeared many times. The V gene is TRBV10-3, the J gene TRBJ2-7; D gene uncertain. V was cut by 3 bases and J by 4 bases, with 13 bases left in between. The V gene's germline CDR1 is ENHRY and CDR2 SYGVKD. This CDR3 has 14 residues. The CDR3 loop reads CAISEGRARYEQYF. CDR3 DNA: TGTGCCATCAGTGAAGGCCGAGCTCGGTACGAGCAGTACTTC.

Worth noting for this clonotype: The conserved final phenylalanine or tryptophan is absent from the CDR3, which likely points to a read error. The V and J genes are TRBV5-1 and TRBJ1-1; TRBD1 agrees at 9 bases. V lost 2 bases and J lost 6; bases outside the gene matches: 5. Germline CDR1 SGHRS, CDR2 YFSETQ. This CDR3 spans 14 amino acids. The DNA of the CDR3 is TGCGCCAGCAGCTTAAACAGGGGGCGTTCTGAAGCTTTCCTT. Amino acids: CASSLNRGRSEAFL.

This clonotype occurred many times. The chain employs TRBV5-8 and TRBJ2-5; D tentatively reads TRBD1 or TRBD2 (5 bases each). Germline values: CDR1 SGHTS, CDR2 YDEGEE. The CDR3 contains 16 residues. V lost 1 base, J lost 0 bases, and 13 bases lay in between. CDR3 loop: CASSLSTGRNQETQYF. The DNA for the CDR3 is TGTGCCAGCAGCTTGAGTACGGGACGGAACCAAGAGACCCAGTACTTC.

The sample holds a few counts of this clonotype. A read error may explain this, as a much larger clone is one base away. V is TRBV10-3 and J is TRBJ1-1; no definite D call. This CDR3 comprises 12 residues. Germline V gene lookup returns CDR1 ENHRY and CDR2 SYGVKD. Trimming stripped 10 bases from V and 1 base from J, with 10 bases between. CDR3 sequence reads: CASKAGNTEAFF. DNA for the CDR3: TGTGCCAGCAAAGCAGGGAACACTGAAGCTTTCTTT.

Comments on this clonotype: Sequence at one end of the junction differs from germline and may be a read error. The J gene is TRBJ1-2, the V gene TRBV28, with a weak D call TRBD1 (5 bases). The CDR3 loop spans 13 amino acids. Germline V gene sequence: CDR1 MDHEN, CDR2 SYDVKM. As DNA, the CDR3 is TGCGCCAGCAGCCCGACAGCTACCTATGGCTACACCTTC. Encoded protein: CASSPTATYGYTF.

V is TRBV29-1 and J is TRBJ1-2; 7 nucleotides line up with TRBD1. V dropped 8 bases and J dropped 6; count of bases not matched to a gene: 12. The CDR3 runs 13 residues. Germline assignment: CDR1 SQVTM and CDR2 ANQGSEA. In DNA form, the CDR3 reads TGCAGCTTCGCTACAGGGGATTTGGATGGCTACACCTTC. Encoded protein: CSFATGDLDGYTF.

This sequence joins TRBV9 and TRBJ1-3, with 9 positions matching TRBD1. Per germline, CDR1 SGDLS and CDR2 YYNGEE. CDR3 size: 17 residues. With V trimmed by 0 bases and J by 4 bases, 8 bases remained unmatched. CDR3 protein: CASSVEIQGAVGNTIYF. The CDR3 bases are TGTGCCAGCAGCGTAGAAATACAGGGGGCAGTGGGAAACACCATATATTTT.

V and J are TRBV2 and TRBJ2-5; weak D call: TRBD2 (6 bases). Germline CDR1 SNHLY, CDR2 FYNNEI. This CDR3 has 13 amino acids. V was cut by 6 bases and J by 4 bases, with 12 bases left in between. The CDR3 here is CASSWDLRETQYF. The DNA for the CDR3 is TGTGCCAGCAGCTGGGACTTGAGAGAGACCCAGTACTTC.